The 27 T cell receptor beta chains listed next were all sequenced from one sample in a study of blood T cell repertoires in COVID-19. TCRdb's table, derived via immunoSEQ multiplex PCR, lists solely in-frame clones and lacks some. The sample lists around 140,000 clones, around 84% occurring once. Sequencing was performed on PBMCs or T cells enriched from blood (not recorded which). All receptors derive from a man aged 40-49 years with acute COVID-19.

In its sample, this clone was seen a few times. The chain combines TRBV7-6 with TRBJ1-5, with 7 bases matching TRBD1. The CDR3 is 18 residues long. Germline CDR1 and CDR2: SGHVS and FNYEAQ. With 5 bases clipped from V and 0 bases from J, the junction kept 13 bases outside the gene matches. In nucleotides, the CDR3 is TGTGCCAGCAGCCCATGGACAGGAGTTACAGATAGCAATCAGCCCCAGCATTTT. This translates into CASSPWTGVTDSNQPQHF.

The chain couples TRBV6-5 to TRBJ1-2; 7 bases line up with TRBD1. J was trimmed by 0 bases and V by 4 bases; bases with no gene match: 5. Germline CDR1 and CDR2: MNHEY and SVGAGI. The CDR3 extends over 15 amino acids. The CDR3 reads CASSSGTDANYGYTF. The DNA of the CDR3 is TGTGCCAGCAGTTCGGGGACAGATGCTAACTATGGCTACACCTTC.

The rearrangement uses TRBV7-3 and TRBJ1-1, with D possibly matching TRBD1 (5 bases). Trimming stripped 2 bases from V and 3 bases from J, with 7 bases between. CDR3 length: 13 amino acids. Germline-derived CDR1 and CDR2 are SGHTA and FQGTGA. The CDR3 protein is CASSLAGHTEAFF. The DNA of the CDR3 is TGTGCCAGCAGCTTAGCAGGGCACACTGAAGCTTTCTTT.

This chain links TRBV27 with TRBJ2-7; D might be TRBD2 (7 bases). This CDR3 contains 15 residues. V was trimmed by 2 bases and J by 4 bases, leaving 15 bases between them. CDR1 and CDR2 (germline): MNHEY, SMNVEV (reference sequence). The CDR3 nucleotides are TGTGCCAGCAGTTTAAGGGGCGGGGGCCTTTACGAGCAGTACTTC. Residues: CASSLRGGGLYEQYF.

This sequence joins TRBV9 and TRBJ2-2; no definite D call. Deletions cut 3 bases from V and 1 base from J, with 4 bases between. Germline-derived CDR1 and CDR2 are SGDLS and YYNGEE. The CDR3 extends over 13 amino acids. CDR3 nucleotide sequence: TGTGCCAGCAGCGACATGAACACCGGGGAGCTGTTTTTT. Residues: CASSDMNTGELFF. Based on the CDR3 plus reference TRBV9 and TRBJ2-2, the full variable domain is DSGVTQTPKHLITATGQRVTLRCSPRSGDLSVYWYQQSLDQGLQFLIQYYNGEERAKGNILERFSAQQFPDLHSELNLSSLELGDSALYFCASSDMNTGELFFGEGSRLTVL.

The chain couples TRBV13 to TRBJ1-5; perhaps TRBD1 as D (6 bases). V was cut by 7 bases and J by 7 bases, with 20 bases left in between. The CDR3 has 15 residues. From germline, CDR1 is PRHDT and CDR2 FYEKMQ (reference sequence). CDR3 protein: CASTLGPGGPQPQHF. CDR3 nucleotide sequence: TGTGCCAGCACCCTGGGACCGGGGGGGCCCCAGCCCCAGCATTTT.

This rearrangement joins TRBV7-6 to TRBJ1-5; no clear D gene. From germline, CDR1 is SGHVS and CDR2 FNYEAQ. The length of the CDR3 is 13 residues. V was pared by 4 bases and J by 0 bases, with 4 bases between. Written as DNA, the CDR3 is TGTGCCAGCAGCTGGAGTAGCAATCAGCCCCAGCATTTT. This codes for CASSWSSNQPQHF.

The chain employs TRBV5-5 and TRBJ2-2; D is unresolved. V shed 6 bases and J shed 7 bases, with 16 bases lying between them. Germline loops: CDR1 SGHKS, CDR2 YYEKEE (reference sequence). The CDR3 covers 14 residues. The CDR3 coding sequence is TGTGCCAGCAACCCATCCCTAAAAGACGGGGAGCTGTTTTTT. Residues: CASNPSLKDGELFF.

This rearrangement joins TRBV28 to TRBJ2-1, with 7 bases fitting TRBD1. The junction had 4 bases not matched to a gene; V was cut back by 5 bases and J by 12 bases. This CDR3 has 11 residues. Germline V lookup: CDR1 MDHEN, CDR2 SYDVKM. CDR3 amino acids: CASSRRQGQFF. The CDR3 DNA reads as TGTGCCAGCAGTCGACGACAGGGGCAGTTCTTC.

This clone was counted once. The chain carries TRBV7-2 and TRBJ1-5; D is perhaps TRBD1 (6 bases). Germline CDR1 and CDR2: SGHTA and FQGNSA. V shed 1 base and J shed 5 bases, with 21 bases lying between them. The CDR3 spans 18 residues. DNA of the CDR3: TGTGCCAGCAGCTTAGGGATTTTTCAGGGGAGGGTTGATCAGCCCCAGCATTTT. It translates to CASSLGIFQGRVDQPQHF.

V gene TRBV12-3 or TRBV12-4 combines with J gene TRBJ1-2; D not certain. V was shortened by 5 bases and J by 7 bases, with 14 bases between the two germline ends. This CDR3 is built from 13 residues. CDR3 nucleotides: TGTGCCAGCAGTAAGGTGGGCGAAGGTGGCTACACCTTC. Translating gives CASSKVGEGGYTF.

This clone was seen a single time. V gene TRBV5-1 combines with J gene TRBJ2-3; D is unresolved. Trimming pared 0 bases from V and 2 bases from J, leaving 7 bases between. Germline V gene lookup returns CDR1 SGHRS and CDR2 YFSETQ. The CDR3 contains 14 residues. The CDR3 DNA sequence: TGCGCCAGCAGCTTGGATAAATCCACAGATACGCAGTATTTT. Its protein is CASSLDKSTDTQYF.

To note about this clone: This sample also contains other DNA sequences that code for the same CDR3. The genes are TRBV3-1 (or the pseudogene TRBV3-2) and TRBJ2-5, with TRBD2 as a possible D gene (5 bases). Between the trimmed V and J ends, which lost 4 bases and 2 bases, there was a span of 5 bases. In germline, CDR1 is LGHDT, CDR2 YNNKEL (reference sequence). This CDR3 contains 12 residues. The CDR3 loop reads CASSRLQETQYF. CDR3 bases: TGTGCCAGCAGCCGACTACAAGAGACCCAGTACTTC.

This rearrangement joins TRBV3-1 (or the pseudogene TRBV3-2) to TRBJ2-2, with 10 bases fitting TRBD1. Losses at the gene ends were 1 base for V and 7 bases for J; bases not matched to a gene: 3. The V gene's germline CDR1 is LGHDT and CDR2 YNNKEL (reference sequence). This CDR3 spans 15 amino acids. The chain's CDR3 is CASSQATGGVGELFF. The DNA of the CDR3 is TGTGCCAGCAGCCAAGCGACAGGGGGCGTCGGGGAGCTGTTTTTT.

The sample holds a few counts of this clone. This chain uses TRBV3-1 (or the pseudogene TRBV3-2) with TRBJ2-1; 12 bases match TRBD2. The V gene end was trimmed by 1 base and the J gene end by 3 bases; junction bases not matched to a gene: 1. This CDR3 has 16 residues. CDR1 and CDR2 (germline): LGHDT, YNNKEL (reference sequence). For the CDR3, the DNA is TGTGCCAGCAGCCAAGGACTAGCGGGAGACTACAATGAGCAGTTCTTC. It codes for CASSQGLAGDYNEQFF.

The genes are TRBV29-1 and TRBJ2-1; 14 nucleotides match TRBD2. Germline V gives CDR1 SQVTM, CDR2 ANQGSEA. The CDR3 covers 14 residues. J lost 10 bases, V lost 6 bases, and 8 bases had no gene match. CDR3 in amino acids: CSVRSGLAGEEQFF. DNA of the CDR3: TGCAGCGTCCGGTCGGGACTAGCGGGAGAGGAGCAGTTCTTC.

This clone was recorded a few times. The CDR3, as DNA: TGTGCCAGTAGTTCATCCAGGCGGGAGGTGGCCGGGGAGCTGTTTTTT. Its protein product is CASSSSRREVAGELFF. The rearrangement uses TRBV19 and TRBJ2-2; 8 positions match TRBD2. The trim removed 5 bases at V and 6 bases at J, leaving 11 bases unmatched. Per the germline V gene, CDR1 is LNHDA and CDR2 is SQIVND (reference sequence). The CDR3 extends over 16 amino acids. Full variable domain (missing parts from reference TRBV19 and TRBJ2-2): DGGITQSPKYLFRKEGQNVTLSCEQNLNHDAMYWYRQDPGQGLRLIYYSQIVNDFQKGDIAEGYSVSREKKESFPLTVTSAQKNPTAFYLCASSSSRREVAGELFFGEGSRLTVL.

V is TRBV2 and J is TRBJ1-2; D perhaps matches TRBD1 (6 bases). Germline V gives CDR1 SNHLY, CDR2 FYNNEI. This CDR3 contains 15 residues. Deletions cut 7 bases from V and 4 bases from J, with 19 bases between. The CDR3 coding sequence is TGTGCCAGCACTAGTAAGGGGTCAGGGGTCTATGGCTACACCTTC. Translation gives CASTSKGSGVYGYTF.

The rearrangement uses TRBV11-2 and TRBJ2-3; perhaps TRBD1 as D (5 bases). This CDR3 has 16 residues. The V end lost 5 bases, the J end lost 4 bases, and 19 bases lay between the germline ends. CDR1 is SGHAT, CDR2 FQNNGV, per germline. CDR3 nucleotide sequence: TGTGCCAGCAGCACCCTAGGGGCGGTAGGGGCAGATACGCAGTATTTT. It yields the protein CASSTLGAVGADTQYF.

This clone was counted between two and nine times. CDR3 region: CASNQGVDQPQHF. The CDR3 DNA sequence: TGTGCCAGCAACCAGGGGGTGGATCAGCCCCAGCATTTT. The chain couples TRBV28 to TRBJ1-5; 7 nucleotides align to TRBD1. This CDR3 is 13 amino acids long. The junction had 5 bases not matched to a gene; V was cut back by 7 bases and J by 5 bases. Germline loops: CDR1 MDHEN, CDR2 SYDVKM.

Only a few counts were recorded for this clone. The V and J genes are TRBV24-1 and TRBJ2-3; TRBD2 aligns across 8 bases. This CDR3 region has 15 residues. V lost 5 bases to trimming and J lost 1 base; unmatched junction nucleotides: 4. Germline assignment: CDR1 KGHDR and CDR2 SFDVKD. This CDR3 reads CATSVISGGTDTQYF. As DNA, the CDR3 is TGTGCCACCAGTGTCATTAGCGGGGGCACAGATACGCAGTATTTT.

This rearrangement joins TRBV28 to TRBJ1-1, with D possibly being TRBD1 (5 bases). This CDR3 region has 15 residues. The germline V and J ends were trimmed by 4 bases and 11 bases, with 23 bases remaining between them. The germline gives CDR1 MDHEN, CDR2 SYDVKM. CDR3 nucleotide sequence: TGTGCCAGCAGTTCCCGGGGGACCCCGGAAAAACAGGCTTTCTTT. Its translation is CASSSRGTPEKQAFF.

The rearrangement uses TRBV11-1 and TRBJ2-5, with D perhaps TRBD2 (5 bases). Germline values: CDR1 SGHAT, CDR2 FQDESV (reference sequence). V was pared by 4 bases and J by 2 bases, with 8 bases between. This CDR3 contains 13 residues. CDR3 amino acids: CASSYSGQETQYF. For the CDR3, the DNA is TGTGCCAGCAGCTACTCGGGGCAAGAGACCCAGTACTTC.

The chain uses TRBV7-9 and TRBJ2-7; 8 bases are a match to TRBD2. CDR3 length: 16 amino acids. CDR1 is SEHNR and CDR2 is FQNEAQ in the germline V gene (reference sequence). J lost 0 bases, V lost 5 bases, and 9 bases had no gene match. The CDR3 bases are TGTGCCAGCAGCCCCCAAAGCGGGGGCGCCTCCTACGAGCAGTACTTC. Amino acid sequence: CASSPQSGGASYEQYF.

This rearrangement joins TRBV30 to TRBJ2-7; D possibly corresponds to TRBD1 (6 bases). The germline gives CDR1 GTSNPN, CDR2 SVGIG (reference sequence). The V gene lost 0 bases and the J gene lost 1 base, with 10 bases spanning the gap. The CDR3 sequence is 14 residues long. As DNA, the CDR3 is TGTGCCTGGAGTGTAGGACAGCAATCCTACGAGCAGTACTTC. This encodes CAWSVGQQSYEQYF.

This clone was counted once. The junction and the germline gene differ at one end; a read error may be behind it. The CDR3 loop is CAGSAGGLLAKNIQYF. The DNA of the CDR3 is TGTGCCGGCAGTGCAGGGGGCCTGCTTGCCAAAAACATTCAGTACTTC. The chain is built from TRBV2 and TRBJ2-4; 8 bases line up with TRBD1. Germline-derived CDR1 and CDR2 are SNHLY and FYNNEI. CDR3 size: 16 residues.

V gene TRBV3-1 (or the pseudogene TRBV3-2) combines with J gene TRBJ1-2, with TRBD1 as a possible D gene (5 bases). The CDR3 is 13 residues long. Germline CDR1 is LGHDT and CDR2 is YNNKEL (reference sequence). Trimming took off 1 base at V and 4 bases at J, with 7 bases between the two ends. CDR3 region: CASSQGDSYGYTF. In nucleotides, the CDR3 is TGTGCCAGCAGCCAAGGGGACTCCTATGGCTACACCTTC.